The 14 T cell receptor beta chains in this list originate from one sample, sequenced in a study of metastatic and nonmetastatic thyroid tumors. TCRdb redid the clone calls on the PCR reads using MiXCR. The sample consists of around 53,000 clones, roughly 22% of them appearing once. Thyroid surgery had not been preceded by any treatment in any patient. The sequenced sample was blood. These receptors were collected from a female donor with papillary thyroid cancer or a benign thyroid nodule (not recorded which). Some clones in this sample may be carry-over from other donors' samples.

The table lists this clone with many counts. The sample holds other DNA sequences that translate to the same CDR3. This chain joins TRBV5-1 and TRBJ2-1; the match to TRBD2 covers 9 bases. From germline, CDR1 is SGHRS and CDR2 YFSETQ. V shed 0 bases, J shed 8 bases, and the junction held 6 bases outside the gene matches. The CDR3 loop spans 15 amino acids. The DNA of the CDR3 is TGCGCCAGCAGCTTGGTGGCTAGCGGGAATGATGAGCAGTTCTTC. The encoded protein is CASSLVASGNDEQFF.

With regard to this clone: Its ends do not fully match the called genes, so a read error is possible. The rearrangement uses TRBV2 and TRBJ2-1; perhaps TRBD1 as D (5 bases). Germline V gene data show CDR1 as SNHLY and CDR2 as FYNNEI. The CDR3 runs 15 residues. The CDR3 DNA reads as TGTGCCAGCAGACAGGAGTGGGCTGCATACAATGCGCAGTTCTTC. The encoded protein is CASRQEWAAYNAQFF.

At least ten counts were recorded for this clone. The chain has TRBV12-3 or TRBV12-4 and TRBJ2-1, with D perhaps being TRBD1 or TRBD2 (5 bases each). Trimming took off 6 bases at V and 2 bases at J, with 14 bases between the two ends. The CDR3 totals 15 residues. CDR3 DNA sequence: TGTGCCAGCAGATACCTCGGGGCCGCCTACAATGAGCAGTTCTTC. Translating it yields CASRYLGAAYNEQFF.

This clone was observed many times. The chain links TRBV9 to TRBJ2-1; 7 positions agree with TRBD2. After removal of 3 bases from V and 4 bases from J, the junction contained 10 bases not matched to a gene. Germline V gene data show CDR1 as SGDLS and CDR2 as YYNGEE. The CDR3 contains 16 residues. In DNA, the CDR3 is TGTGCCAGCAGCGCGCCTCCCGGGACTACATACAATGAGCAGTTCTTC. This gives the protein CASSAPPGTTYNEQFF.

This clone was counted a few times. This clone may be a read error of a much larger clone one base away. The rearrangement uses TRBV5-1 and TRBJ2-1; weak D call: TRBD2 (5 bases). The V gene's germline CDR1 is SGHRS and CDR2 YFSETQ. The V end was cut by 4 bases, the J end by 7 bases, with 12 bases between. CDR3 length equals 13 residues. The CDR3 nucleotides are TGCGCCAGCAGCCCCGCACTAGAGAATGAGCAGTTCTTC. It encodes CASSPALENEQFF.

Ten or more counts support this clone. The chain recombines TRBV19 with TRBJ2-6, with D possibly matching TRBD1 (6 bases). Per the germline V gene, CDR1 is LNHDA and CDR2 is SQIVND (reference sequence). Trimming left V 5 bases short and J 4 bases short, with 18 bases between. The CDR3 sequence is 17 residues long. Here the CDR3 DNA reads TGTGCCAGTAGTTACGGTCAGGGGCGTTCCGGGGCCAACGTCCTGACTTTC. It codes for CASSYGQGRSGANVLTF.

This clone has a count of ten or more. DNA for the CDR3: TGTGCCAGCAGCGCACTCCTAGCGCGGGAGCAGTACTTC. Translating gives CASSALLAREQYF. This chain connects TRBV11-2 to TRBJ2-7, with a weak D call TRBD2 (6 bases). The germline gives CDR1 SGHAT, CDR2 FQNNGV. The CDR3 sequence is 13 residues long. V dropped 5 bases and J dropped 7 bases, with 15 bases sitting between them.

This rearrangement joins TRBV20-1 to TRBJ1-1; D is perhaps TRBD1 (5 bases). Germline V lookup: CDR1 DFQATT, CDR2 SNEGSKA (reference sequence). The CDR3 sequence is 16 residues long. Trimming removed 3 bases from V and 5 bases from J, with 22 bases in between. CDR3 nucleotide sequence: TGCAGTGCTAGGTTAGACAGAGTCCGAAAGAGGACTGAAGCTTTCTTT. Translating it yields CSARLDRVRKRTEAFF.

Concerning this clone itself: A read error is likely, as this CDR3 ends without the conserved phenylalanine or tryptophan. J is TRBJ2-7 and V is TRBV12-3 or TRBV12-4; the D is unclear. This CDR3 is 13 amino acids long. CDR3 sequence reads: CAISDSTFYEQYL. CDR3 DNA: TGTGCCATCAGTGATTCAACCTTCTACGAGCAGTACTTG.

This clone was observed a handful of times. A much larger clone sits a single nucleotide away, making a read error possible. Other DNA sequences in the same sample also yield this CDR3. The chain uses TRBV7-8 and TRBJ2-3; D is uncertain. V was shortened by 5 bases and J by 3 bases, with 15 bases between the two germline ends. The CDR3 runs 15 residues. Germline CDR1 and CDR2: SGHVS and FQNEAQ. The CDR3 DNA reads TGTGCCAGCAGCCCCACCTGGTTGGGAACAGATACGCAGTATTTT. Translation gives CASSPTWLGTDTQYF.

This clone was detected ten times or more. The V gene is TRBV7-2, the J gene TRBJ1-5; weak D call: TRBD1 (5 bases). This CDR3 contains 13 residues. In germline, CDR1 is SGHTA, CDR2 FQGNSA. Trimming stripped 1 base from V and 9 bases from J, with 10 bases between. CDR3 residues: CASSLVQAGPQHF. The CDR3 bases are TGTGCCAGCAGCTTAGTACAGGCGGGGCCCCAGCATTTT.

This chain uses TRBV5-6 with TRBJ2-3; tentatively, D is TRBD1 (6 bases). The CDR3 is made up of 15 amino acids. The V and J ends lost 2 bases and 11 bases respectively, with 21 bases between them. Looked up from germline, CDR1 is SGHDT and CDR2 is YYEEEE. This CDR3 reads CASSFGTLFSARQYF. In DNA form, the CDR3 reads TGTGCCAGCAGCTTTGGGACACTGTTTTCGGCGCGGCAGTATTTT.

This clone appeared many times. The rearrangement links TRBV6-1 to TRBJ1-4; possible D gene TRBD1, 6 bases. V was cut by 0 bases and J by 9 bases, with 11 bases left in between. The CDR3 sequence is 14 residues long. Germline assignment: CDR1 MNHNS and CDR2 SASEGT. CDR3 loop: CASSEARQGQKLFF. DNA for the CDR3: TGTGCCAGCAGTGAAGCCCGGCAGGGGCAAAAACTGTTTTTT.

In its sample, this clone was seen many times. V and J are TRBV7-3 and TRBJ2-5; 9 bases agree with TRBD2. V trimming: 2 bases; J trimming: 4 bases; junction bases outside the gene matches: 5. Germline V gene sequence: CDR1 SGHTA, CDR2 FQGTGA. This CDR3 contains 15 residues. The CDR3 reads CASSLLAGVGETQYF. The CDR3 DNA reads as TGTGCCAGCAGCTTATTAGCGGGAGTAGGAGAGACCCAGTACTTC.